Listed here is a single T cell receptor (beta chain). Its matching antigen is unknown. RNA was isolated and reverse transcribed to cDNA, the sequencing template. Clones were read by immunoSEQ multiplex PCR, and TCRdb kept only the in-frame ones, dropping some. The table records tens of thousands of clones, around three fifths of them present only once. CDR1 and CDR2 (germline): SQVTM, ANQGSEA. V lost 4 bases to trimming and J lost 2 bases; unmatched junction nucleotides: 2. The CDR3 has 12 residues. Treatment defined: oral pan-JAK inhibitor, 5-10 mg twice daily. This sample was included in a study of CD8+ T cells in alopecia areata. Overall study results and limits: Uncertainty remains about how baseline CD8+ expansion links to response, with one nonresponder.

Sequenced material: CD8+ T cells sorted from blood, taken at week 4, from a patient treated with tofacitinib. The chain recombines TRBV29-1 with TRBJ2-7, with 7 bases fitting TRBD1. The sequence derives from a human donor with alopecia areata. CDR3 amino acids: CSVGGQTYEQYF. The CDR3 nucleotides read TGCAGCGTTGGGGGACAGACCTACGAGCAGTACTTC.